A selection of T cell receptor beta chains follows, all from one sample in a study of OX40 agonist ivuxolimab in advanced cancers. Only in-frame clones appear in the TCRdb table, and some are missing; sequencing was by immunoSEQ multiplex PCR. The sample records about 78,000 clones, about 84% being singletons. Material: CD4+ or CD8+ T cells sorted from blood, obtained in a trial of the OX40 agonist ivuxolimab. The receptors come from an adult with an advanced solid tumor such as melanoma, head and neck, liver or kidney cancer. CDR3s include the opening cysteine and the closing phenylalanine or tryptophan. D genes are given only for firm matches. Expanded clones get a size class; other rows say once, few or many, or leave the size out.

abundance: .
j_gene: TRBJ2-1
v_gene: TRBV29-1
d_gene: TRBD1
CDR3nt: TGCAGCGTTGGCGCTAAACAGGGGGCGCGCGGCAATGAGCAGTTCTTC
CDR3aa: CSVGAKQGARGNEQFF

abundance: .
j_gene: TRBJ1-6
v_gene: TRBV5-1
d_gene: .
CDR3nt: TGCGCCAGCAGCTTGAGGACGGATAATTCACCCCTCCACTTT
CDR3aa: CASSLRTDNSPLHF

abundance: .
j_gene: TRBJ2-7
v_gene: TRBV21-1
d_gene: .
CDR3nt: TGTGCCAGCAGCAAAGGGCTAGCGGGCGGTGAGCAGTACTTC
CDR3aa: CASSKGLAGGEQYF

abundance: .
j_gene: TRBJ2-7
v_gene: TRBV15
d_gene: TRBD2
CDR3nt: TGTGCCACCAGCAGAGATTCCCCGGGACAGGGACTAGCGGGAGCTTACGAGCAGTACTTC
CDR3aa: CATSRDSPGQGLAGAYEQYF

abundance: .
j_gene: TRBJ2-7
v_gene: TRBV7-2
d_gene: .
CDR3nt: TGTGCCAGCAGCTTACGGGACGTAAACTACGAGCAGTACTTC
CDR3aa: CASSLRDVNYEQYF

abundance: .
j_gene: TRBJ2-3
v_gene: TRBV7-8
d_gene: .
CDR3nt: TGTGCCAGCAGCTTAGGAGGCACAGATACGCAGTATTTT
CDR3aa: CASSLGGTDTQYF

abundance: .
j_gene: TRBJ2-7
v_gene: TRBV5-6
d_gene: .
CDR3nt: TGTGCCAGCAGCTCGACCCTATCGGAGGAGCAGTACTTC
CDR3aa: CASSSTLSEEQYF

abundance: .
j_gene: TRBJ2-3
v_gene: TRBV4-3
d_gene: TRBD2
CDR3nt: TGCGCCAGCAGCCAAGAAACTAGCGGTGTGGGTGATACGCAGTATTTT
CDR3aa: CASSQETSGVGDTQYF

abundance: .
j_gene: TRBJ1-2
v_gene: TRBV7-6
d_gene: .
CDR3nt: TGTGCCAGCAGCAGTTTGACTCGAAAGACCTATGGCTACACCTTC
CDR3aa: CASSSLTRKTYGYTF

abundance: few
j_gene: TRBJ2-3
v_gene: TRBV9
d_gene: .
CDR3nt: TGTGCCAGCAGCGTAGAGATAGGGGTGAGCACAGATACGCAGTATTTT
CDR3aa: CASSVEIGVSTDTQYF

abundance: .
j_gene: TRBJ1-3
v_gene: TRBV7-9
d_gene: TRBD1
CDR3nt: TGTGCCAGCAGCTTAGATGGGACAGGGACTGGAAACACCATATATTTT
CDR3aa: CASSLDGTGTGNTIYF

abundance: few
j_gene: TRBJ2-1
v_gene: TRBV18
d_gene: .
CDR3nt: TGTGCCAGCCTCTCCTACGGGAGCCATGAGCAGTTCTTC
CDR3aa: CASLSYGSHEQFF

abundance: .
j_gene: TRBJ2-5
v_gene: TRBV19
d_gene: .
CDR3nt: TGTGCCAGTAGTCAACTTGGGGGGGAGACCCAGTACTTC
CDR3aa: CASSQLGGETQYF

abundance: .
j_gene: TRBJ1-1
v_gene: TRBV6-6
d_gene: TRBD1
CDR3nt: TGTGCCAGCAGATTCAGACAGGGAAACACTGAAGCTTTCTTT
CDR3aa: CASRFRQGNTEAFF

abundance: .
j_gene: TRBJ2-7
v_gene: TRBV5-1
d_gene: .
CDR3nt: TGCGCCAGCAGCTTGGGGGAGGTAGGTGAATACGAGCAGTACTTC
CDR3aa: CASSLGEVGEYEQYF

abundance: medium-sized
j_gene: TRBJ1-2
v_gene: TRBV6-5
d_gene: .
CDR3nt: TGTGCCAGCAGTTGGGGAGGGGGGGCAGGTGGCTACACCTTC
CDR3aa: CASSWGGGAGGYTF

abundance: .
j_gene: TRBJ2-1
v_gene: TRBV9
d_gene: .
CDR3nt: TGTGCCAGCAGCCATAAGGGGGGCTCCTACAATGAGCAGTTCTTC
CDR3aa: CASSHKGGSYNEQFF

abundance: once
j_gene: TRBJ2-3
v_gene: TRBV6-1
d_gene: TRBD1
CDR3nt: TGTGCCAGCAGGGATAGACAGGGAAGCACAGATACGCAGTATTTT
CDR3aa: CASRDRQGSTDTQYF

abundance: .
j_gene: TRBJ2-2
v_gene: TRBV5-1
d_gene: .
CDR3nt: TGCGCCAGCAGAGGGGTGGACACCGGGGAGCTGTTTTTT
CDR3aa: CASRGVDTGELFF

abundance: .
j_gene: TRBJ1-4
v_gene: TRBV6-5
d_gene: TRBD1
CDR3nt: TGTGCCAGCAGTCCCTCGACAGGGCCTAATGAAAAACTGTTTTTT
CDR3aa: CASSPSTGPNEKLFF

abundance: few
j_gene: TRBJ1-2
v_gene: TRBV2
d_gene: TRBD1
CDR3nt: TGTGCCGGTTCGTGGGACAGGGCTAACTATGGCTACACCTTC
CDR3aa: CAGSWDRANYGYTF

abundance: .
j_gene: TRBJ2-7
v_gene: TRBV7-6
d_gene: .
CDR3nt: TGTGCCAGCAGCGCCGGGACCAGCTACGAGCAGTACTTC
CDR3aa: CASSAGTSYEQYF

abundance: few
j_gene: TRBJ2-3
v_gene: TRBV11-2
d_gene: .
CDR3nt: TGTGCCAGCAGCCCCCTAGGACAGACAGTCACAGATACGCAGTATTTT
CDR3aa: CASSPLGQTVTDTQYF

abundance: .
j_gene: TRBJ1-5
v_gene: TRBV28
d_gene: .
CDR3nt: TGTGCCAGCAGTTTATCCGGGGGCAATCATCAGCCCCAGCATTTT
CDR3aa: CASSLSGGNHQPQHF

abundance: .
j_gene: TRBJ2-5
v_gene: TRBV7-2
d_gene: TRBD2
CDR3nt: TGTGCCAGCACCGTAGCGGGTTTCGGGGAGACCCAGTACTTC
CDR3aa: CASTVAGFGETQYF

abundance: .
j_gene: TRBJ1-5
v_gene: TRBV5-1
d_gene: .
CDR3nt: TGCGCCAGCAGCTTGGGAGCAGGGCCTTCCCAGCCCCAGCATTTT
CDR3aa: CASSLGAGPSQPQHF

abundance: once
j_gene: TRBJ1-1
v_gene: TRBV21-1
d_gene: .
CDR3nt: TGCTACACAATTCGCACTGAAGCTTTCTTT
CDR3aa: CYTIRTEAFF

abundance: .
j_gene: TRBJ2-2
v_gene: TRBV9
d_gene: TRBD1
CDR3nt: TGTGCCAGCGGGACAGGGGTCCCCGGGGAGCTGTTTTTT
CDR3aa: CASGTGVPGELFF

abundance: .
j_gene: TRBJ2-3
v_gene: TRBV11-2
d_gene: .
CDR3nt: TGTGCCAGCAGCGCCGGCAGCACAGATACGCAGTATTTT
CDR3aa: CASSAGSTDTQYF

abundance: .
j_gene: TRBJ1-2
v_gene: TRBV6-1
d_gene: .
CDR3nt: TGTGCCAGCCACTCCTCGACAATCTATGGCTACACCTTC
CDR3aa: CASHSSTIYGYTF

abundance: once
j_gene: TRBJ1-1
v_gene: TRBV6-5
d_gene: TRBD1
CDR3nt: TGTGCCAGCAGTTACTCAGGGACAGGGGACACTGAAGCTTTCTTT
CDR3aa: CASSYSGTGDTEAFF

abundance: .
j_gene: TRBJ2-7
v_gene: TRBV18
d_gene: TRBD2
CDR3nt: TGTGCCAGCTCACTCGGACTAGCGGGACTCAACGAGCAGTACTTC
CDR3aa: CASSLGLAGLNEQYF

abundance: .
j_gene: TRBJ2-3
v_gene: TRBV4-1
d_gene: TRBD2
CDR3nt: TGCGCCAGCAGCCAAGGTCCGGCCAGCGGGGGAGGAGATACGCAGTATTTT
CDR3aa: CASSQGPASGGGDTQYF

abundance: .
j_gene: TRBJ1-3
v_gene: TRBV6-6
d_gene: .
CDR3nt: TGTGCCAGCAGTTACATGAGGTGGTTCTCTGGAAACACCATATATTTT
CDR3aa: CASSYMRWFSGNTIYF

abundance: .
j_gene: TRBJ2-4
v_gene: TRBV19
d_gene: TRBD1
CDR3nt: TGTGCCAGTACCGCTTCCGGGACAGGAAACATTCAGTACTTC
CDR3aa: CASTASGTGNIQYF

abundance: .
j_gene: TRBJ2-7
v_gene: TRBV11-3
d_gene: .
CDR3nt: TGTGCCAGCAGCTTCGGCGGGACAGACGAGCAGTACTTC
CDR3aa: CASSFGGTDEQYF

abundance: once
j_gene: TRBJ2-7
v_gene: TRBV20-1
d_gene: TRBD2
CDR3nt: TGCAGTGCCACTAGCGCCTACGAGCAGTACTTC
CDR3aa: CSATSAYEQYF

abundance: .
j_gene: TRBJ1-2
v_gene: TRBV18
d_gene: TRBD1
CDR3nt: TGTGCCAGCTCCCTAAGACAGGGAAAAGCTAACTATGGCTACACCTTC
CDR3aa: CASSLRQGKANYGYTF

abundance: .
j_gene: TRBJ2-7
v_gene: TRBV7-9
d_gene: TRBD1
CDR3nt: TGTGCCAGCAGCGTACAGGGGTGGGAGTACGAGCAGTACTTC
CDR3aa: CASSVQGWEYEQYF

abundance: once
j_gene: TRBJ1-2
v_gene: TRBV28
d_gene: .
CDR3nt: TGTGCCAGCAGTAGGAACAGGGCTGGCTACACCTTC
CDR3aa: CASSRNRAGYTF

abundance: .
j_gene: TRBJ1-1
v_gene: TRBV14
d_gene: .
CDR3nt: TGTGCCAGCAGCCAAGATAATCCTTTCCTGGGGAGTGGAGCTTTCTTT
CDR3aa: CASSQDNPFLGSGAFF

abundance: .
j_gene: TRBJ1-1
v_gene: TRBV4-1
d_gene: .
CDR3nt: TGCGCCAGCAGCCACCCTGGCGGCAGGGGCGCCCTTGGGGGCACTGAAGCTTTCTTT
CDR3aa: CASSHPGGRGALGGTEAFF

abundance: .
j_gene: TRBJ2-5
v_gene: TRBV11-3
d_gene: .
CDR3nt: TGTGCCAGCAGCCTACGGGGAATGCCGGCCGAGACCCAGTACTTC
CDR3aa: CASSLRGMPAETQYF

abundance: .
j_gene: TRBJ1-2
v_gene: TRBV29-1
d_gene: .
CDR3nt: TGCAGCGTTGAAGATTGGGACAATTTTGATGGCTACACCTTC
CDR3aa: CSVEDWDNFDGYTF

abundance: .
j_gene: TRBJ2-2
v_gene: TRBV27
d_gene: .
CDR3nt: TGTGCCAGCAGCCTCGGACCCTACACCGGGGAGCTGTTTTTT
CDR3aa: CASSLGPYTGELFF

abundance: .
j_gene: TRBJ1-5
v_gene: TRBV30
d_gene: TRBD1
CDR3nt: TGTGCCTGGGGGGACAGTAGCAATCAGCCCCAGCATTTT
CDR3aa: CAWGDSSNQPQHF

abundance: .
j_gene: TRBJ2-1
v_gene: TRBV28
d_gene: .
CDR3nt: TGTGCCAGCAGATCCGTCCGGGGGCGCGACCGTGGTTACAATGAGCAGTTCTTC
CDR3aa: CASRSVRGRDRGYNEQFF

abundance: .
j_gene: TRBJ2-1
v_gene: TRBV7-9
d_gene: TRBD1
CDR3nt: TGTGCCAGCAGACAGGGGGTGGGGCATGAGCAGTTCTTC
CDR3aa: CASRQGVGHEQFF

abundance: .
j_gene: TRBJ2-2
v_gene: TRBV7-7
d_gene: .
CDR3nt: TGTGCCAGCAGCTTAGCTGGCGGGGAGCTGTTTTTT
CDR3aa: CASSLAGGELFF

abundance: .
j_gene: TRBJ2-5
v_gene: TRBV15
d_gene: TRBD2
CDR3nt: TGTGCCACCAGCAGACCACGCGGGCTAGCGGGGGGGAGGGAGACCCAGTACTTC
CDR3aa: CATSRPRGLAGGRETQYF

abundance: .
j_gene: TRBJ1-4
v_gene: TRBV28
d_gene: .
CDR3nt: TGTGCCAGCAGTTTATTGGACGGGGTTATCAGGGAACTGTTTTTT
CDR3aa: CASSLLDGVIRELFF

abundance: .
j_gene: TRBJ1-2
v_gene: TRBV10-1
d_gene: .
CDR3nt: TGCGCCAGCAGTGAGTCCGACGCCCTCGGCTACACCTTC
CDR3aa: CASSESDALGYTF

abundance: .
j_gene: TRBJ2-1
v_gene: TRBV5-1
d_gene: .
CDR3nt: TGCGCCAGCTCCATACAGGGCAGCTCCTACAATGAGCAGTTCTTC
CDR3aa: CASSIQGSSYNEQFF

abundance: .
j_gene: TRBJ2-2
v_gene: TRBV6-6
d_gene: .
CDR3nt: TGTGCCAGCACCCAGGAGGCAGTTTCATCCGGGGAGCTGTTTTTT
CDR3aa: CASTQEAVSSGELFF

abundance: .
j_gene: TRBJ1-2
v_gene: TRBV14
d_gene: .
CDR3nt: TGTGCCAGCAGCCAAGATAGACACCGGCGGGGCTACACCTTC
CDR3aa: CASSQDRHRRGYTF

abundance: .
j_gene: TRBJ1-2
v_gene: TRBV27
d_gene: TRBD1
CDR3nt: TGTGCCAGCAGCTCGACAGGGGGCGGATACTATGGCTACACCTTC
CDR3aa: CASSSTGGGYYGYTF

abundance: .
j_gene: TRBJ1-5
v_gene: TRBV15
d_gene: TRBD1
CDR3nt: TGTGCCACCAGCAGATCGTTAGGACAGGTAAATCAGCCCCAGCATTTT
CDR3aa: CATSRSLGQVNQPQHF

abundance: .
j_gene: TRBJ1-5
v_gene: TRBV20-1
d_gene: .
CDR3nt: TGCAGTCCGGAAACCAATCAGCCCCAGCATTTT
CDR3aa: CSPETNQPQHF

abundance: .
j_gene: TRBJ1-2
v_gene: TRBV7-6
d_gene: TRBD1
CDR3nt: TGTGCCAGCAGCTTACAAACCGGGACAGGCCTGAGAGGTGGCTACACCTTC
CDR3aa: CASSLQTGTGLRGGYTF

abundance: few
j_gene: TRBJ1-2
v_gene: TRBV6-1
d_gene: .
CDR3nt: TGTGCCAGCAGTGGGGGACCTTTGGGCATTTCTGGCTACACCTTC
CDR3aa: CASSGGPLGISGYTF